Listed here are 9 T cell receptor beta chains from one sample, sequenced in a study of T cell responses to AZD1222 COVID-19 vaccine. Data came from immunoSEQ multiplex PCR; TCRdb stores just in-frame clones and leaves some out. The data contain around 94,000 clones, 85% of them singletons. The sample consisted of peripheral blood, taken 28 days after the second AZD1222 dose. The source of these receptors is an adult who received the AZD1222 COVID-19 vaccine.

The chain links TRBV20-1 to TRBJ1-1; the D is unclear. This CDR3 region has 11 residues. Germline V gives CDR1 DFQATT, CDR2 SNEGSKA (reference sequence). This CDR3 is CSPSINTEAFF. CDR3 sequence (DNA): TGCAGCCCCTCTATCAACACTGAAGCTTTCTTT.

This sequence joins TRBV20-1 and TRBJ2-7, with 7 bases identical to TRBD2. J was trimmed by 4 bases and V by 3 bases; bases with no gene match: 9. Germline V gene lookup returns CDR1 DFQATT and CDR2 SNEGSKA (reference sequence). The CDR3 is 14 residues long. The CDR3 DNA is TGCAGTGCTAGTCCGGTACTAGCGACTTACGAGCAGTACTTC. This translates into CSASPVLATYEQYF.

The sample holds one count of this clone. This chain joins TRBV7-2 and TRBJ1-6; D remains unclear. Trimming stripped 2 bases from V and 5 bases from J, with 1 base between. The CDR3 sequence is 12 residues long. Germline CDR1 and CDR2: SGHTA and FQGNSA. The DNA for the CDR3 is TGTGCCAGCAGCTTAAATAATTCACCCCTCCACTTT. As protein: CASSLNNSPLHF.

The genes are TRBV10-2 and TRBJ2-6, with D tentatively TRBD1 (6 bases). With 8 bases removed from V and 0 bases from J, the gap between germline ends came to 17 bases. CDR3 length: 17 residues. Germline values: CDR1 WSHSY, CDR2 SAAADI. The CDR3 here is CASCGPSGASGANVLTF. Written as DNA, the CDR3 is TGCGCCAGCTGTGGCCCGTCAGGGGCCTCTGGGGCCAACGTCCTGACTTTC.

This rearrangement joins TRBV6-5 to TRBJ2-6, with a tentative D call TRBD2 (6 bases). The length of the CDR3 is 15 residues. Per germline, CDR1 MNHEY and CDR2 SVGAGI. The V end was cut by 6 bases, the J end by 4 bases, with 13 bases between. DNA of the CDR3: TGTGCCAGCAGCCGCCTAGCGTCGGGGGCCAACGTCCTGACTTTC. Amino acid sequence: CASSRLASGANVLTF.

The chain joins TRBV11-2 to TRBJ2-6, with 9 bases fitting TRBD1. Germline V gene data show CDR1 as SGHAT and CDR2 as FQNNGV. V shed 3 bases and J 1 base; nucleotides not matched to a gene: 10. CDR3 length: 19 amino acids. Written as DNA, the CDR3 is TGTGCCAGCAGCTTCCAAACGGGACAGGGAGAATCTGGGGCCAACGTCCTGACTTTC. Translating gives CASSFQTGQGESGANVLTF.

The rearrangement joins TRBV5-8 to TRBJ2-5; 7 bases fit TRBD2. CDR3 length: 15 residues. Germline loops: CDR1 SGHTS, CDR2 YDEGEE. Unmatched junction bases numbered 8, after V lost 2 bases and J lost 4 bases. CDR3 amino acids: CASSLSGGRGETQYF. The DNA of the CDR3 is TGTGCCAGCAGCTTATCCGGGGGGAGAGGAGAGACCCAGTACTTC.

The chain combines TRBV4-1 with TRBJ2-1; unclear D gene. Germline values: CDR1 MGHRA, CDR2 YSYEKL. This CDR3 contains 16 residues. Trimming pared 4 bases from V and 9 bases from J, leaving 22 bases between. The CDR3 spells CASSLLVGQIMAEQFF. The CDR3, as DNA: TGCGCCAGCAGCCTTCTCGTAGGGCAGATTATGGCTGAGCAGTTCTTC.

This clone appeared once. This chain joins TRBV27 and TRBJ2-7; 11 bases align to TRBD1. The CDR3 loop spans 13 amino acids. Trimming at V came to 5 bases and at J to 6 bases, leaving 3 bases not matched to a gene. Looked up from germline, CDR1 is MNHEY and CDR2 is SMNVEV (reference sequence). In DNA form, the CDR3 reads TGTGCCAGCAGTCAGGACAGGGGGCGCGAGCAGTACTTC. It encodes CASSQDRGREQYF.